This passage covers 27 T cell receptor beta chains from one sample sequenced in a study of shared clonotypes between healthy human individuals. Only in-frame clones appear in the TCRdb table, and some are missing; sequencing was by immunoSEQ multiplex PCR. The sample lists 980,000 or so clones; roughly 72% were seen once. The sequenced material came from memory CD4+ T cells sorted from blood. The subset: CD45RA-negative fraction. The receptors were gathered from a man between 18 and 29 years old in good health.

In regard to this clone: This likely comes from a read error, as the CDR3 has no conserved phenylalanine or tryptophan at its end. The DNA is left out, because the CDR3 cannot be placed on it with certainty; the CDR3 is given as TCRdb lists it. The CDR3 loop is CASKGEGWEI. This sequence joins TRBV6-6 and TRBJ2-3; TRBD2 was called by the table and not checked on the DNA. Inclusive of both ends, the CDR3 amounts to 10 amino acids. Looked up from germline, CDR1 is MNHNY and CDR2 is SVGAGI (reference sequence).

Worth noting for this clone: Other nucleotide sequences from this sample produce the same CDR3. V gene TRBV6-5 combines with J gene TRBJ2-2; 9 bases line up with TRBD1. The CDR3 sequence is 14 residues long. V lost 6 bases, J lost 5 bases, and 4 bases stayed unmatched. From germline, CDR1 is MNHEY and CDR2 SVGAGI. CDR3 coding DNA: TGTGCCAGCAGAAGGACAGGGGATACCGGGGAGCTGTTTTTT. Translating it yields CASRRTGDTGELFF.

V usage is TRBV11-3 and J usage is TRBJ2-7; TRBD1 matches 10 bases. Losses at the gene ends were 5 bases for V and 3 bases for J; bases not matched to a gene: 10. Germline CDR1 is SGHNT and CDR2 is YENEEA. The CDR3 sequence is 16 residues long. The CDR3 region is CASSPPPGTGDYEQYF. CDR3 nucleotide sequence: TGTGCCAGCAGCCCTCCCCCCGGGACAGGGGACTACGAGCAGTACTTC.

The CDR3 sequence: CASSPNMTGGAFDNSPLHF. In DNA, the CDR3 is TGTGCCAGCAGTCCGAACATGACAGGTGGGGCATTTGATAATTCACCCCTCCACTTT. The V call is TRBV7-3, the J call TRBJ1-6; the D gene is possibly TRBD1 (6 bases). Germline CDR1 SGHTA, CDR2 FQGTGA. V gave up 6 bases and J gave up 5 bases, with 26 bases separating them. The CDR3 extends over 19 amino acids.

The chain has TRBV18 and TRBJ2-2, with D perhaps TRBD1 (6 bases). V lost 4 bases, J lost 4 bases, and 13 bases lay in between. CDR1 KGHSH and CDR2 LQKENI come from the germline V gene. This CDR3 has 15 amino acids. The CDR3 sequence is CASSQQGSSTGELFF. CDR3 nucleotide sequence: TGTGCCAGCTCACAACAGGGTTCGAGCACCGGGGAGCTGTTTTTT.

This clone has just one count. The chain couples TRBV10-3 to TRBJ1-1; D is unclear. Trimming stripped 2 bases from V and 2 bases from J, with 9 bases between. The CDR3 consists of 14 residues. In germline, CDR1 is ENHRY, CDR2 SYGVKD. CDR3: CAISEVPGNTEAFF. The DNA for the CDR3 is TGTGCCATCAGTGAGGTTCCGGGTAACACTGAAGCTTTCTTT.

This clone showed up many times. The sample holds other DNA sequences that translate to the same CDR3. This chain's CDR3 is CAVGKRGAGDTQYF. The DNA of the CDR3 is TGTGCCGTAGGGAAGCGGGGGGCGGGAGATACGCAGTATTTT. The genes are TRBV7-9 and TRBJ2-3; TRBD2 matches at 9 bases. This CDR3 is built from 14 residues. Trimming removed 11 bases from V and 5 bases from J; junction bases left unmatched: 11. CDR1 and CDR2 from the germline V gene are SEHNR and FQNEAQ (reference sequence).

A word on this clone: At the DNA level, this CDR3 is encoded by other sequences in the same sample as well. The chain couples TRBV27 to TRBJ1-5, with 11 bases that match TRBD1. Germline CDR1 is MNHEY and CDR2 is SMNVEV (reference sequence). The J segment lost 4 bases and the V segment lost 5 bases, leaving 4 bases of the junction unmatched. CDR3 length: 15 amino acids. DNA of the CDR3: TGTGCCAGCAGTGCAGGGACAGGGGGGAATCAGCCCCAGCATTTT. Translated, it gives CASSAGTGGNQPQHF.

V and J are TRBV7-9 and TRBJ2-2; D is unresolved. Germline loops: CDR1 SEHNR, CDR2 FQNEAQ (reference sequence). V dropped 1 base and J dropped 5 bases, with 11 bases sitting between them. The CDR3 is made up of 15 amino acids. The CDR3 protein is CASSLVKGMTGELFF. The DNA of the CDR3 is TGTGCCAGCAGCTTAGTAAAGGGCATGACCGGGGAGCTGTTTTTT.

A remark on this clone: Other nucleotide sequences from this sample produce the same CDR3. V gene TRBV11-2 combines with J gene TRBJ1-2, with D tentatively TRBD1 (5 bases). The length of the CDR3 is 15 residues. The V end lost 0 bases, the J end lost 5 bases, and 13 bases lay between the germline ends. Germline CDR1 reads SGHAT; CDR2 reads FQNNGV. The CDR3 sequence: CASSLESGTPYGYTF. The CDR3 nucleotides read TGTGCCAGCAGCTTAGAATCCGGGACCCCTTATGGCTACACCTTC.

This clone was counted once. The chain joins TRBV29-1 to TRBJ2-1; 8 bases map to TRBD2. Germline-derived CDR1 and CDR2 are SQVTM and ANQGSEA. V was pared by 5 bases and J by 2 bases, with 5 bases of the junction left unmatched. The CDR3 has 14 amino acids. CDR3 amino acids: CSVSGGTTYNEQFF. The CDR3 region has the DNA TGCAGCGTTTCGGGGGGGACCACCTACAATGAGCAGTTCTTC.

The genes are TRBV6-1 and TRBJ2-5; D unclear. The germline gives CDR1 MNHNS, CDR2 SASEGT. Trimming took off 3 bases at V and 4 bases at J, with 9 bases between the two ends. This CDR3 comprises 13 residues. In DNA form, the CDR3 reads TGTGCCAGCAGTGATTTTGTAGGAGAGACCCAGTACTTC. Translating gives CASSDFVGETQYF.

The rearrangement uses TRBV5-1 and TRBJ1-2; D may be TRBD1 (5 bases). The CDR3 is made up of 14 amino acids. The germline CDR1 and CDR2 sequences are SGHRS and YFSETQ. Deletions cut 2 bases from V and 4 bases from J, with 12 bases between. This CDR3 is CASSLTGPPYGYTF. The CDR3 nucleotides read TGCGCCAGCAGCTTAACAGGTCCTCCCTATGGCTACACCTTC.

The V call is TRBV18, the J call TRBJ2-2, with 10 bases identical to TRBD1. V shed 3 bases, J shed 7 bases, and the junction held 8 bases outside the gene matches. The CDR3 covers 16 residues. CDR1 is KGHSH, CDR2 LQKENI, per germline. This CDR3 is CASSPPGQGIGGELFF. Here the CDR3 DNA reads TGTGCCAGCTCACCTCCGGGACAGGGGATCGGCGGGGAGCTGTTTTTT.

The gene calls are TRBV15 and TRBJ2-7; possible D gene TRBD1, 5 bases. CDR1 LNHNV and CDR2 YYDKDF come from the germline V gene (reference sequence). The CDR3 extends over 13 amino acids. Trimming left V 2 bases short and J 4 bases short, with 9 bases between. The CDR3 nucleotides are TGTGCCACCAGCAGACCCGACAGTTACGAGCAGTACTTC. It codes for CATSRPDSYEQYF.

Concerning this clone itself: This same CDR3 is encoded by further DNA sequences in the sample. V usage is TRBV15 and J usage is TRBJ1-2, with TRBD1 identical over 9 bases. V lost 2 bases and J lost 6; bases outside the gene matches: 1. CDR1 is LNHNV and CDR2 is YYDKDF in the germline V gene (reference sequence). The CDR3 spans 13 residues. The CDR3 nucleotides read TGTGCCACCAGCAGACGACAGGGGGATGGCTACACCTTC. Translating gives CATSRRQGDGYTF.

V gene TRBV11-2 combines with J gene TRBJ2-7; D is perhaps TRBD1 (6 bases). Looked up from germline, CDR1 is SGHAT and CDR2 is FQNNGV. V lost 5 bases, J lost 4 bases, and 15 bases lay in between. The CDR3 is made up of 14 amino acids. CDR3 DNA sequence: TGTGCCAGCAGCCCGAGGGTCGGACAGTACGAGCAGTACTTC. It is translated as CASSPRVGQYEQYF.

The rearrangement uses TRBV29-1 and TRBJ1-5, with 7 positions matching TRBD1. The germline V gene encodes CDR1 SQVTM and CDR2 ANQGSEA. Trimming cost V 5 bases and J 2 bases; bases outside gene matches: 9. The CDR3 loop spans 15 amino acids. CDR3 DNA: TGCAGCGTTCGGGACAGCCCACTGGGCAATCAGCCCCAGCATTTT. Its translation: CSVRDSPLGNQPQHF.

The CDR3 here is CASSRGISNTGELFF. The CDR3 region has the DNA TGTGCCAGCAGCCGGGGGATTTCGAACACCGGGGAGCTGTTTTTT. V gene TRBV5-5 combines with J gene TRBJ2-2; a possible D gene is TRBD2 (6 bases). V was pared by 4 bases and J by 0 bases, with 10 bases between. The CDR3 runs to 15 residues. Germline V gene lookup returns CDR1 SGHKS and CDR2 YYEKEE (reference sequence). The complete variable domain, with remaining parts taken from reference TRBV5-5 and TRBJ2-2, reads DAGVTQSPTHLIKTRGQQVTLRCSPISGHKSVSWYQQVLGQGPQFIFQYYEKEERGRGNFPDRFSARQFPNYSSELNVNALLLGDSALYLCASSRGISNTGELFFGEGSRLTVL.

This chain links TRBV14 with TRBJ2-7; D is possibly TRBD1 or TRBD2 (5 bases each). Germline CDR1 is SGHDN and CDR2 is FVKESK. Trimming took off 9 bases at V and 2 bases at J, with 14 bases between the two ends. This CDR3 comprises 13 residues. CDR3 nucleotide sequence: TGTGCCAGGTACCGGGACCCCACCTACGAGCAGTACTTC. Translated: CARYRDPTYEQYF.

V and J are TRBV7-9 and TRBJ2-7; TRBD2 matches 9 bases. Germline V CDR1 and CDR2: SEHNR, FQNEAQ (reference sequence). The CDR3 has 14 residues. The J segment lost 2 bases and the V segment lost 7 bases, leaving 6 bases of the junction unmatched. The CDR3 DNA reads TGTGCCAGCAACCTAGCGGGGACAACCTACGAGCAGTACTTC. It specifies CASNLAGTTYEQYF. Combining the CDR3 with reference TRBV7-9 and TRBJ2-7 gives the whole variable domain DTGVSQNPRHKITKRGQNVTFRCDPISEHNRLYWYRQTLGQGPEFLTYFQNEAQLEKSRLLSDRFSAERPKGSFSTLEIQRTEQGDSAMYLCASNLAGTTYEQYFGPGTRLTVT.

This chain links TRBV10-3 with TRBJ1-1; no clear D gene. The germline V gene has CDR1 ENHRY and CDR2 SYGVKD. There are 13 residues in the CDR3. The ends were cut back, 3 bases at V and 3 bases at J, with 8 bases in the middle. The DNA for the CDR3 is TGTGCCATCAGTGACCTGGGAGACACTGAAGCTTTCTTT. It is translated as CAISDLGDTEAFF.

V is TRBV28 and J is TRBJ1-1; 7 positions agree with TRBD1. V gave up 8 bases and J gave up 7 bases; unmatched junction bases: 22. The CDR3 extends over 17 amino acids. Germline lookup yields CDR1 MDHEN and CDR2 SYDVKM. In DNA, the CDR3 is TGTGCCAGCCACAGTTGGGGACAGCGCCCAGGGGGAAGTGAAGCTTTCTTT. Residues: CASHSWGQRPGGSEAFF.

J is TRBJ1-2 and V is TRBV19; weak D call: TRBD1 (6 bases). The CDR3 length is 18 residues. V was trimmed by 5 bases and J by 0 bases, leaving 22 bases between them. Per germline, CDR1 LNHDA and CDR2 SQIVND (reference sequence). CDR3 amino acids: CASSQYFRTETSNYGYTF. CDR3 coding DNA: TGTGCCAGTAGTCAATACTTCCGGACAGAAACTTCTAACTATGGCTACACCTTC.

CDR3 in amino acids: CAGWVWGTEAFF. CDR3 sequence (DNA): TGTGCCGGTTGGGTTTGGGGCACTGAAGCTTTCTTT. The chain uses TRBV2 and TRBJ1-1; D remains unclear. Germline CDR1 is SNHLY and CDR2 is FYNNEI. The CDR3 is made up of 12 amino acids. Trimming took 11 bases from V and 4 from J, leaving 14 bases between them.

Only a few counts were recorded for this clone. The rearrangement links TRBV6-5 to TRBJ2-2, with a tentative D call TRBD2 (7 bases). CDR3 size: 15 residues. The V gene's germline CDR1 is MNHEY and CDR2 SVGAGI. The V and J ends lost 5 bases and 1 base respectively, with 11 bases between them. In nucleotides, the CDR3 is TGTGCCAGCAGTGGGGGGGCCTGGAACACCGGGGAGCTGTTTTTT. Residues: CASSGGAWNTGELFF.

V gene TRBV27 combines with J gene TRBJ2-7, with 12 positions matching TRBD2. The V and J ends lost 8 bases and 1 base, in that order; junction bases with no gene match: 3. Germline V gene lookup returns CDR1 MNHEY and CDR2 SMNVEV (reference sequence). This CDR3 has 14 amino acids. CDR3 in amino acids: CASATSGGSYEQYF. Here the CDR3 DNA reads TGTGCCAGCGCTACTAGCGGGGGGTCCTACGAGCAGTACTTC.